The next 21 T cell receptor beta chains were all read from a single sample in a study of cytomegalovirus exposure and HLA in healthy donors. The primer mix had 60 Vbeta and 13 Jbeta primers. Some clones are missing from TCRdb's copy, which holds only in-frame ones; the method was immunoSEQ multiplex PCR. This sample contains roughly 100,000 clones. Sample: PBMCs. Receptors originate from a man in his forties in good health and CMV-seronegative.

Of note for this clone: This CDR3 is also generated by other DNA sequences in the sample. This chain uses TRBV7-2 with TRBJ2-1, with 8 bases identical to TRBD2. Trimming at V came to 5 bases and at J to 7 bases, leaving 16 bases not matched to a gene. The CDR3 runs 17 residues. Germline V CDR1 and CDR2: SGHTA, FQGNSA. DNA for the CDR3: TGTGCCAGCAGCCCGACCGGGACTAGGGTGAAAGGTAATGAGCAGTTCTTC. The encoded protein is CASSPTGTRVKGNEQFF.

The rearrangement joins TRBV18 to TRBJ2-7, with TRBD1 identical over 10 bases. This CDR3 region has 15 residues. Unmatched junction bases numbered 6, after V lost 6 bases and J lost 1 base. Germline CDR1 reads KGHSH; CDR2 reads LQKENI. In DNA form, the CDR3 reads TGTGCCAGCTCTACGGGACAGGGGCCTTCCTACGAGCAGTACTTC. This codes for CASSTGQGPSYEQYF.

CDR3 in amino acids: CASSGRGKEGTEAFF. The CDR3 coding sequence is TGTGCCAGCTCTGGGAGGGGGAAAGAGGGCACTGAAGCTTTCTTT. The gene calls are TRBV7-2 and TRBJ1-1; D may be TRBD1 (6 bases). Trimming pared 8 bases from V and 4 bases from J, leaving 20 bases between. CDR3 size: 15 residues. Germline CDR1 and CDR2: SGHTA and FQGNSA.

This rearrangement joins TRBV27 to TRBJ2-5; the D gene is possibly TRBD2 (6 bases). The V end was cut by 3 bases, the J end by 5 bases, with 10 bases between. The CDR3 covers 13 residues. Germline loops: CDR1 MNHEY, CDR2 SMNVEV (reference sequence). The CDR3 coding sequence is TGTGCCAGCAGTTTCCGGGCGGGGGAGACCCAGTACTTC. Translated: CASSFRAGETQYF.

CDR3 amino acids: CASSLIQGTADTQYF. The CDR3 DNA follows: TGTGCCAGCAGCTTAATTCAGGGGACGGCAGATACGCAGTATTTT. The chain is built from TRBV5-4 and TRBJ2-3, with D possibly matching TRBD1 (6 bases). This CDR3 region has 15 residues. Germline assignment: CDR1 SGHNT and CDR2 YYREEE (reference sequence). Trimming left V 2 bases short and J 4 bases short, with 14 bases between. Combining the CDR3 with reference TRBV5-4 and TRBJ2-3 gives the whole variable domain ETGVTQSPTHLIKTRGQQVTLRCSSQSGHNTVSWYQQALGQGPQFIFQYYREEENGRGNFPPRFSGLQFPNYSSELNVNALELDDSALYLCASSLIQGTADTQYFGPGTRLTVL.

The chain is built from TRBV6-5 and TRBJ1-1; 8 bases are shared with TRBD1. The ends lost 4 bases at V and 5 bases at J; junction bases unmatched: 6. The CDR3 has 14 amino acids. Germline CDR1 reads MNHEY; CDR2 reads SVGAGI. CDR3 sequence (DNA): TGTGCCAGCAGTTCAGGGGGCCAGGGGACTGAAGCTTTCTTT. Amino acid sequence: CASSSGGQGTEAFF.

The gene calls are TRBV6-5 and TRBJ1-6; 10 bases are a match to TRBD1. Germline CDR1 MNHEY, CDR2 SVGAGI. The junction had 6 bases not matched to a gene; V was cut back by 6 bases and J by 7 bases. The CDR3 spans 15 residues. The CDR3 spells CASRVTGGKNSPLHF. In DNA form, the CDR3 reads TGTGCCAGCAGGGTGACAGGGGGCAAAAATTCACCCCTCCACTTT.

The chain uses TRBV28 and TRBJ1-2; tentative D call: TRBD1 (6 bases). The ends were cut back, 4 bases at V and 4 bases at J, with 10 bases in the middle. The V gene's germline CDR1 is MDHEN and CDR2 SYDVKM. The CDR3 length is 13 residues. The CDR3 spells CASSSTGLYGYTF. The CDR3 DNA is TGTGCCAGCAGTTCCACAGGGCTCTATGGCTACACCTTC.

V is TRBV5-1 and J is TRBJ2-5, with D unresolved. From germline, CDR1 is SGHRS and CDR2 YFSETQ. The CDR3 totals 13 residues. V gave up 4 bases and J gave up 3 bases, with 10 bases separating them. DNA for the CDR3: TGCGCCAGCAGCCAACAGAAAGAAGAGACCCAGTACTTC. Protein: CASSQQKEETQYF.

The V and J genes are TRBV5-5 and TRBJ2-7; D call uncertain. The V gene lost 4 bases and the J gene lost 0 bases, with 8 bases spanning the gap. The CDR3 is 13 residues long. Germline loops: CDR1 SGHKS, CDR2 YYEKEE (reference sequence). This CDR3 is CASSPGPSYEQYF. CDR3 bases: TGTGCCAGCAGCCCTGGGCCCTCCTACGAGCAGTACTTC.

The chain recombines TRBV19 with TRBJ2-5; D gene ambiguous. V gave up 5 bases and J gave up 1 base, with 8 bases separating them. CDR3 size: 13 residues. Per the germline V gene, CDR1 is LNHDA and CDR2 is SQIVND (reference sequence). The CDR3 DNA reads TGTGCCAGTAGTTTTGTCAGCCAAGAGACCCAGTACTTC. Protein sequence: CASSFVSQETQYF.

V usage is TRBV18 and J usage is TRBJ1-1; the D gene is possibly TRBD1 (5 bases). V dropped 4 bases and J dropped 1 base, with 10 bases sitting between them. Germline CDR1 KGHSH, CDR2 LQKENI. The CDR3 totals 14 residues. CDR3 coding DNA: TGTGCCAGCTCACGGGGGGTTGAGAACACTGAAGCTTTCTTT. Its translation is CASSRGVENTEAFF.

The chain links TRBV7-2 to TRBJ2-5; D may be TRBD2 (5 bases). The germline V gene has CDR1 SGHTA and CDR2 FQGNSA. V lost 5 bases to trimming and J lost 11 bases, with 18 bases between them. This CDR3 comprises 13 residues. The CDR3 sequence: CASSHPDRGEQYF. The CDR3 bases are TGTGCCAGCAGCCACCCGGACCGGGGAGAGCAGTACTTC.

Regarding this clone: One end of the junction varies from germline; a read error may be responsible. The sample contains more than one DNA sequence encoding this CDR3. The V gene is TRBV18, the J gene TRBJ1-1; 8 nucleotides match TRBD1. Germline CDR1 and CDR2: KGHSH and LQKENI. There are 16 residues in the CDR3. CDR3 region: CASSPSLQGEDTEAFF. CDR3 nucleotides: TGCGCCAGCTCACCGAGTTTACAGGGGGAGGACACTGAAGCTTTCTTT.

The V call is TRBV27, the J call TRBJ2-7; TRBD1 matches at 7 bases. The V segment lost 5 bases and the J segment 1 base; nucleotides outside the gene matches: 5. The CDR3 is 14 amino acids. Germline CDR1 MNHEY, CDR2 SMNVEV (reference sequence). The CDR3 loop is CASSHDRDSYEQYF. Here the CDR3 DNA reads TGTGCCAGCAGTCACGACAGGGATTCCTACGAGCAGTACTTC.

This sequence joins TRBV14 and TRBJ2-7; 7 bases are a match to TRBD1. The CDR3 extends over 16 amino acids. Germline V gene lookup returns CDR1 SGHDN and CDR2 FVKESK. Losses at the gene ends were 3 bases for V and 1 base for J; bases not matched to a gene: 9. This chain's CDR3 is CASSQAYRGRSYEQYF. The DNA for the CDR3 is TGTGCCAGCAGCCAGGCCTACAGGGGTAGGTCCTACGAGCAGTACTTC.

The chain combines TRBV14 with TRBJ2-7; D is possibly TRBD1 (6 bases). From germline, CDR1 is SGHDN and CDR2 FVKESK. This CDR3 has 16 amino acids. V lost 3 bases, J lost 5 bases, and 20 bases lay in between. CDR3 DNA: TGTGCCAGCAGCCACTCGCCGGGACACGGACGTGACGAGCAGTACTTC. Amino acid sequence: CASSHSPGHGRDEQYF.

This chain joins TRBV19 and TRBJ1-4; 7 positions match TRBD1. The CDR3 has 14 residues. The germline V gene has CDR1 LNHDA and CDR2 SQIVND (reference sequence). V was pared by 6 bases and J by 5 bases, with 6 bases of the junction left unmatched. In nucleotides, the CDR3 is TGTGCCAGTAGAAGGGGGACAGAGAATGAAAAACTGTTTTTT. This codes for CASRRGTENEKLFF.

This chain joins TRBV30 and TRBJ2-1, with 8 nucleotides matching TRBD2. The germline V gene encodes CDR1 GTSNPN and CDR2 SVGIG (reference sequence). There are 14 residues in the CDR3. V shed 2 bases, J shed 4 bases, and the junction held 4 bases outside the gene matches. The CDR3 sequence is CAWSRLAGYNEQFF. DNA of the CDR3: TGTGCCTGGAGTCGATTAGCGGGGTACAATGAGCAGTTCTTC.

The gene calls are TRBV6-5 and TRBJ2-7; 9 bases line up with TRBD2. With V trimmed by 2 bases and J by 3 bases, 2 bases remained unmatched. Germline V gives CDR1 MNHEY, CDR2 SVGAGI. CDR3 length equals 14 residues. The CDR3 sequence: CASSYQTSGYEQYF. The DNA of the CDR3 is TGTGCCAGCAGTTACCAGACTAGCGGCTACGAGCAGTACTTC.

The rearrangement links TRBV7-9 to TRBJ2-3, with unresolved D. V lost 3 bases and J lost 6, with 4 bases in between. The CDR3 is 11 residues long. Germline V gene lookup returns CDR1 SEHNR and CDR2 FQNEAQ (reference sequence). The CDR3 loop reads CASSFSDTQYF. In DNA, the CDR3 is TGTGCCAGCAGCTTCTCTGATACGCAGTATTTT.